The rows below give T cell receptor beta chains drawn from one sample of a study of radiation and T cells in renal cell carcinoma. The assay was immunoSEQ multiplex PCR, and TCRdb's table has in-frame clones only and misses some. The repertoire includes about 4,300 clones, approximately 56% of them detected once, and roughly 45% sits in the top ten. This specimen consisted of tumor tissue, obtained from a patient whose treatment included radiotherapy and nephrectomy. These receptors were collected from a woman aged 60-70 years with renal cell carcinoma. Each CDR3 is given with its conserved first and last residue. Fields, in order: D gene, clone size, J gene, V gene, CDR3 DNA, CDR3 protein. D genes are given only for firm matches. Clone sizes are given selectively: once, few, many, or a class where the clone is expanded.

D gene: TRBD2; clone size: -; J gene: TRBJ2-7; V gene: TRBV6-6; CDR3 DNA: TGTGCCAGCAGTTATGGGGGGGTCGAGCAGTACTTC; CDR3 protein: CASSYGGVEQYF
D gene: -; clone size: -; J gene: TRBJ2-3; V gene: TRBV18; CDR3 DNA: TGTGCCAGCTCACCCCAGTTACGCACAGATACGCAGTATTTT; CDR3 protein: CASSPQLRTDTQYF
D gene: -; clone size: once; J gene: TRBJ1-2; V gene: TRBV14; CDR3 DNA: TGTGCCAGCAGCCAAGCACTCGGGGCTGTGAATGGCTACACCTTC; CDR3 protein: CASSQALGAVNGYTF
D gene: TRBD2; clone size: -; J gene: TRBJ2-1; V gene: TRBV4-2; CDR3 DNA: TGTGCCAGCAGCCTGGGCCGGGGGGGCAATGAGCAGTTCTTC; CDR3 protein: CASSLGRGGNEQFF
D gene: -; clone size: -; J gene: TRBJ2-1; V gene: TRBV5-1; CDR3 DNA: TGCGCCAGCAGCTTGGGTAGCGGCAACAATGAGCAGTTCTTC; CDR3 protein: CASSLGSGNNEQFF
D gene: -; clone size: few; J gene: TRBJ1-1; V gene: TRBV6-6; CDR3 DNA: TGTGCCAGCAGTTACGTGGGCACTGAAGCTTTCTTT; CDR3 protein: CASSYVGTEAFF
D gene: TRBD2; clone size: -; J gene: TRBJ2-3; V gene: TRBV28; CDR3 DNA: TGTGCCAGCACCGAGCGGGAGAGGGTAGATACGCAGTATTTT; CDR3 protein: CASTERERVDTQYF
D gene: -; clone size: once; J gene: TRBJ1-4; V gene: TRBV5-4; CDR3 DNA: TGTGCCAGCAGCTTTCGTGTCCGGGGGCGAAGGGAAAAACTGTTTTTT; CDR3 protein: CASSFRVRGRREKLFF
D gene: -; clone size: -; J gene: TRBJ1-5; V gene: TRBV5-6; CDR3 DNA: TGTGCCAGCAGCTTAAGGAACGAAAATCAGCCCCAGCATTTT; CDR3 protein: CASSLRNENQPQHF
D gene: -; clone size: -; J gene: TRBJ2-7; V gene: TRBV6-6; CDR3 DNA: TGTGCCAGCAGTTACTCGGAACGGAGCTCCTACGAGCAGTACTTC; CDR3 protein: CASSYSERSSYEQYF
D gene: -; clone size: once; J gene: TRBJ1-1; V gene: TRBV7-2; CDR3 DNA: TGTGCCAGCAGCTTAGGGGAGGGACTAAAAGCTTTCTTT; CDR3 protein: CASSLGEGLKAFF
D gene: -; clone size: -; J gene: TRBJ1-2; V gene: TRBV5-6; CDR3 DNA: TGTGCCAGCAGCTTAGTCTCCCCCGGCCGAGCTAACTATGGCTACACCTTC; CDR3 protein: CASSLVSPGRANYGYTF
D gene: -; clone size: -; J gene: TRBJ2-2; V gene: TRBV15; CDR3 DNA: TGTGCCACCAGCGGAGACGGGGAGCTGTTTTTT; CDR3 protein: CATSGDGELFF
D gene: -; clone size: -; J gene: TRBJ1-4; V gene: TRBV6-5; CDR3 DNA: TGTGCCAGCAGGGACACTGGATGGGATGAAAAACTGTTTTTT; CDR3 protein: CASRDTGWDEKLFF
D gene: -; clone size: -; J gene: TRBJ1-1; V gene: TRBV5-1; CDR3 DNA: TGCGCCAGCTCTACTTTGGCAGGGAGGCTCGCCCCCGAAGCTTTCTTT; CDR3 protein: CASSTLAGRLAPEAFF
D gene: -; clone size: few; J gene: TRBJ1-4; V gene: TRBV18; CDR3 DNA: TGTGCCAGCTCACCACGTACAGCCTCTAATGAAAAACTGTTTTTT; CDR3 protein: CASSPRTASNEKLFF
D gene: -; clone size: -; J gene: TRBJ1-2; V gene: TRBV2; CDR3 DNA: TGTGCCAGCAAAGTTACAGGGCCCTTCTACGGCTACACCTTC; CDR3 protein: CASKVTGPFYGYTF
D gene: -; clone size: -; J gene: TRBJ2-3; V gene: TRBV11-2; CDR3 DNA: TGTGCCAGCAGCAACGCCGGGGTTCGGGATACGCAGTATTTT; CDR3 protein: CASSNAGVRDTQYF
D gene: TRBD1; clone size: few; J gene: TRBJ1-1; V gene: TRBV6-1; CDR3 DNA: TGTGCCAGCAGGGAACCGACAGGGCTGAACACTGAAGCTTTCTTT; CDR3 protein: CASREPTGLNTEAFF
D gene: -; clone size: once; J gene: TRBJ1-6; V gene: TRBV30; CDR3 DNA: TGTGCCTGCCATCGGACGGGCACTTCGTATAATTCACCCCTCCACTTT; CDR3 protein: CACHRTGTSYNSPLHF
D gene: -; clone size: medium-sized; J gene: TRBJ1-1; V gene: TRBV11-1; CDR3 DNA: TGTGCCAGCAGCCCAGGAGTTGAAGCTTTCTTT; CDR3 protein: CASSPGVEAFF
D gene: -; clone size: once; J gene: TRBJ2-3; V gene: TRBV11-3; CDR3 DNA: TGTGCCAGCAGCGCCCATTGGGCCGCAGATACGCAGTATTTT; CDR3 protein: CASSAHWAADTQYF
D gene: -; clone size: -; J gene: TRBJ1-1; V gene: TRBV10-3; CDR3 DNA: TGTGCCATCAGTGGACAGAAGAACACTGAAGCTTTCTTT; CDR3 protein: CAISGQKNTEAFF
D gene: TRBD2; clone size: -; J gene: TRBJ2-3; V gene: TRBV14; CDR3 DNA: TGTGCCAGCAGCCTTTCTAGCGGGTTTAGCACAGATACGCAGTATTTT; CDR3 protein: CASSLSSGFSTDTQYF
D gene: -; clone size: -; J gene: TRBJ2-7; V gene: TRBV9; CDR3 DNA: TGTGCCAGCAGCGTAGGCCGAAACTCCTACGAGCAGTACTTC; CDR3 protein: CASSVGRNSYEQYF
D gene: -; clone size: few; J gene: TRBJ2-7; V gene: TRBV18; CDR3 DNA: TGTGCCAGCTCACCTGGGAAGCCCAACGAGCAGTACTTC; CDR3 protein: CASSPGKPNEQYF
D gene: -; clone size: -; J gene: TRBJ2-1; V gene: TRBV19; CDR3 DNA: TGTGCCAGTAGTATAGGCCCTAGCAGCTACAATGAGCAGTTCTTC; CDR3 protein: CASSIGPSSYNEQFF
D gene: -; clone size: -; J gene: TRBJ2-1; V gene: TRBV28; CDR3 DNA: TGTGCCAGCAGTTGGGCCGGGGGCCTCCTCCACTACAATGAGCAGTTCTTC; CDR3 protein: CASSWAGGLLHYNEQFF
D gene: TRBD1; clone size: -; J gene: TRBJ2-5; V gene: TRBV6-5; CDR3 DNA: TGTGCCAGCAAAGCGGACAGGTCGTACCAAGAGACCCAGTACTTC; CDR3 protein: CASKADRSYQETQYF
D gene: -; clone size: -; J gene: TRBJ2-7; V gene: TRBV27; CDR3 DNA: TGTGCCAGCAGTTCCCGCCCTAGACCCTACGAGCAGTACTTC; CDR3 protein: CASSSRPRPYEQYF
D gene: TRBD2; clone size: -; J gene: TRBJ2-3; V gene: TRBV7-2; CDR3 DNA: TGTGCCAGCAGCCTTAGCGGGGGTAGTTTCGATACGCAGTATTTT; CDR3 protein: CASSLSGGSFDTQYF
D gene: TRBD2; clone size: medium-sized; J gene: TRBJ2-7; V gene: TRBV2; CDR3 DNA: TGTGCCAGCAGTTCCTCGGATAGGGACTATTACGAGCAGTACTTC; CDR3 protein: CASSSSDRDYYEQYF
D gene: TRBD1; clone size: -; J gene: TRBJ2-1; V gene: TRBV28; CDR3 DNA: TGTGCCAGCAGTTTACAGGACAGGGGACCCAATGAGCAGTTCTTC; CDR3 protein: CASSLQDRGPNEQFF
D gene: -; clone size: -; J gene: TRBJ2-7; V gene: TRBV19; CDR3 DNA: TGTGCCAGTAGTGCGGTCGGGATACGGGGCGAGCAGTACTTC; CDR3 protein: CASSAVGIRGEQYF
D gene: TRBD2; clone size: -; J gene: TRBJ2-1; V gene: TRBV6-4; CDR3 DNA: TGTGCCAGCAGTAACTTAGCGGGAGAAGCCAATGAGCAGTTCTTC; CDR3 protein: CASSNLAGEANEQFF
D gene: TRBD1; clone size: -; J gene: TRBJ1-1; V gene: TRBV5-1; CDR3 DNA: TGCGCCAGCAGCTTTCGGGCAGGGGGACAGAACACTGAAGCTTTCTTT; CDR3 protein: CASSFRAGGQNTEAFF
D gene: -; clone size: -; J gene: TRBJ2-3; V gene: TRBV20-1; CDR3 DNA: TGCAGTGCTCCCCAGACAGATACGCAGTATTTT; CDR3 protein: CSAPQTDTQYF
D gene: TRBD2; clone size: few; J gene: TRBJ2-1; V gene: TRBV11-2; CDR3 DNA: TGTGCCAGCAGCTTAACCCCCGGGGCGGGAGCGGGGAATGAGCAGTTCTTC; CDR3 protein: CASSLTPGAGAGNEQFF
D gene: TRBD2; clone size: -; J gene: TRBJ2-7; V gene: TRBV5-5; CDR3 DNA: TGTGCCAGCAGCTCGACGGGACTAGCGGGTCTCGAGCAGTACTTC; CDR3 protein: CASSSTGLAGLEQYF
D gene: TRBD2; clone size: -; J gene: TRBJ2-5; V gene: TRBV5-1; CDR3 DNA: TGCGCCAGCAGCTCTGGACTAGCGGGGCAAGAGACCCAGTACTTC; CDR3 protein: CASSSGLAGQETQYF
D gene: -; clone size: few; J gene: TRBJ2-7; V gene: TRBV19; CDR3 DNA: TGTGCCAGTAGTGACTTAGGGTTCTACGAGCAGTACTTC; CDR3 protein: CASSDLGFYEQYF